Listed below are T cell receptor beta chains from one sample, sequenced in a study of blood T cell repertoires in COVID-19. Sequencing was performed with immunoSEQ multiplex PCR; in TCRdb, only in-frame clones are kept and a portion is missing. Here the sample spans some 220,000 clones, 65% to 85% being singletons. What was sequenced was peripheral blood. These receptors originate from a human donor in a cohort sampled during active COVID-19. CDR3s include the opening cysteine and the closing phenylalanine or tryptophan. Fields, in order: J gene, V gene, D gene, clone size, CDR3 DNA, CDR3 protein. The D gene is left open where the match is weak. Rows give clone size only sometimes, using once, few, many, or a class for an expanded clone.

J: TRBJ2-1; V: TRBV7-2; D: TRBD2; size: .; DNA: TGTGCCAGCAGCTTAACTAGCGAGAGCTCCTACAATGAGCAGTTCTTC; CDR3: CASSLTSESSYNEQFF
J: TRBJ2-1; V: TRBV19; D: .; size: .; DNA: TGTGCCATCTCACAGGGGGAGGGTGAGCAGTTCTTC; CDR3: CAISQGEGEQFF
J: TRBJ2-3; V: TRBV27; D: .; size: .; DNA: TGTGCCAGCAGTTTGGAGGGGTCGGCGGAGTATTTT; CDR3: CASSLEGSAEYF
J: TRBJ2-3; V: TRBV24-1; D: .; size: .; DNA: TGTGCCACCAGTGACGGGTCAATACTAGGGGATACGCAGTATTTT; CDR3: CATSDGSILGDTQYF
J: TRBJ1-4; V: TRBV5-1; D: .; size: .; DNA: TGCGCCAGCAGCTTGGGGGCAGCAACTAATGAAAAACTGTTTTTT; CDR3: CASSLGAATNEKLFF
J: TRBJ2-1; V: TRBV2; D: .; size: .; DNA: TGTGCCAGCAGTTCAGGCTCGAGCTCCTACAATGAGCAGTTCTTC; CDR3: CASSSGSSSYNEQFF
J: TRBJ1-4; V: TRBV6-2/TRBV6-3; D: TRBD1; size: .; DNA: TGTGCCAGCAGTCCGACCAGGGGGCTGGATGAAAAACTGTTTTTT; CDR3: CASSPTRGLDEKLFF
J: TRBJ1-6; V: TRBV6-4; D: TRBD1; size: .; DNA: TGTGCCAGCAGCGACACAGGGGAATATAATTCACCCCTCCACTTT; CDR3: CASSDTGEYNSPLHF
J: TRBJ2-1; V: TRBV4-1; D: TRBD2; size: .; DNA: TGCGCCAGCAGCCAAGGGACTAGCGGGACCTCCTACAATGAGCAGTTCTTC; CDR3: CASSQGTSGTSYNEQFF
J: TRBJ1-1; V: TRBV19; D: TRBD1; size: .; DNA: TGTGCCAGTAGTATCCCAGGGGGGAGGACTGAAGCTTTCTTT; CDR3: CASSIPGGRTEAFF
J: TRBJ2-5; V: TRBV24-1; D: .; size: .; DNA: TGTGCCACCAGTGATGTGGGGGGCCAAGAGACCCAGTACTTC; CDR3: CATSDVGGQETQYF
J: TRBJ1-6; V: TRBV4-2; D: TRBD1; size: .; DNA: TGTGCCAGCAGCCTGGAGACAGGGGGCGGTTCACCCCTCCACTTT; CDR3: CASSLETGGGSPLHF
J: TRBJ1-2; V: TRBV28; D: TRBD1; size: few; DNA: TGTGCCAGCAGTTCTACAGGGGAGAGCAACTATGGCTACACCTTC; CDR3: CASSSTGESNYGYTF
J: TRBJ2-2; V: TRBV19; D: .; size: .; DNA: TGTGCCAGTAGTACCCCCACAGGGATTGGGGAGCTGTTTTTT; CDR3: CASSTPTGIGELFF
J: TRBJ2-4; V: TRBV5-6; D: .; size: .; DNA: TGTGCCAGCAGCTTTACAGGTACTCTAGCCAAAAACATTCAGTACTTC; CDR3: CASSFTGTLAKNIQYF
J: TRBJ2-2; V: TRBV5-1; D: TRBD2; size: .; DNA: TGCGCCAGCAGCTTGCTAGCGGGAGTTTCGGGGGAGCTGTTTTTT; CDR3: CASSLLAGVSGELFF
J: TRBJ2-5; V: TRBV19; D: .; size: .; DNA: TGTGCCAGTAGTATCCGTTTCAGAGAGACCCAGTACTTC; CDR3: CASSIRFRETQYF
J: TRBJ2-5; V: TRBV7-9; D: TRBD2; size: .; DNA: TGTGCCAGCAGCTTAAAACGGGGGGAAAATAAAGAGACCCAGTACTTC; CDR3: CASSLKRGENKETQYF
J: TRBJ1-2; V: TRBV6-2/TRBV6-3; D: TRBD1; size: .; DNA: TGTGCCAGCAGCCCCGGACAGGGGGACTACGGCTACACCTTC; CDR3: CASSPGQGDYGYTF
J: TRBJ1-3; V: TRBV18; D: TRBD1; size: .; DNA: TGTGCCAGCTCACAGGGGGCTTCTGGAAACACCATATATTTT; CDR3: CASSQGASGNTIYF
J: TRBJ2-5; V: TRBV18; D: .; size: .; DNA: TGTGCCAGCTCAACTCAACACCCGGGGACCCAGTACTTC; CDR3: CASSTQHPGTQYF
J: TRBJ1-1; V: TRBV6-1; D: TRBD1; size: .; DNA: TGTGCCAGCAGTGATTACAGGGGTAGTCTAGCTTTCTTT; CDR3: CASSDYRGSLAFF
J: TRBJ1-6; V: TRBV27; D: .; size: .; DNA: TGTGCCAGCAGTTTAAGGTATCAGGGGATCTATAATTCACCCCTCCACTTT; CDR3: CASSLRYQGIYNSPLHF
J: TRBJ1-4; V: TRBV20-1; D: TRBD1; size: .; DNA: TGCAGTGCTAGTCGCAGAACCGGGACAGGGGCTGAAAAACTGTTTTTT; CDR3: CSASRRTGTGAEKLFF
J: TRBJ2-5; V: TRBV15; D: TRBD2; size: .; DNA: TGTGCCACCACGGAGGGAGGGTACCAAGAGACCCAGTACTTC; CDR3: CATTEGGYQETQYF
J: TRBJ1-2; V: TRBV3-1/TRBV3-2; D: .; size: once; DNA: TGTGCCAGCAGCCTACCGGGAACTAACTATGGCTACACCTTC; CDR3: CASSLPGTNYGYTF
J: TRBJ1-1; V: TRBV19; D: TRBD1; size: .; DNA: TGTGCCAGTAGTTTCTTCTCGACAGGGGGGAACACTGAAGCTTTCTTT; CDR3: CASSFFSTGGNTEAFF
J: TRBJ1-1; V: TRBV7-3; D: .; size: .; DNA: TGTGCCAGCAGCCGCCAGGGTAAGGGAATGAACACTGAAGCTTTCTTT; CDR3: CASSRQGKGMNTEAFF
J: TRBJ2-5; V: TRBV3-1/TRBV3-2; D: TRBD2; size: .; DNA: TGTGCCAGCAGCTACTGGGAGGGGTCCCAAGAGACCCAGTACTTC; CDR3: CASSYWEGSQETQYF
J: TRBJ1-5; V: TRBV19; D: .; size: .; DNA: TGTGCCAGTAGTCCTGGGACATTTAGCAATCAGCCCCAGCATTTT; CDR3: CASSPGTFSNQPQHF
J: TRBJ1-1; V: TRBV4-2; D: TRBD1; size: .; DNA: TGTGCCAGCAGCCACCCTCAGGGGGCGCGGGAAGCTTTCTTT; CDR3: CASSHPQGAREAFF
J: TRBJ2-2; V: TRBV3-1/TRBV3-2; D: TRBD2; size: .; DNA: TGTGCCAGCAGCCAACACTTACTAGCGAGAGAGCTGTTTTTT; CDR3: CASSQHLLARELFF
J: TRBJ1-5; V: TRBV7-2; D: TRBD1; size: .; DNA: TGTGCCAGCAGTTCAGGGACAGGGTACGATCAGCCCCAGCATTTT; CDR3: CASSSGTGYDQPQHF
J: TRBJ2-7; V: TRBV19; D: TRBD1; size: few; DNA: TGTGCCAGTAGTACCGGGACAGGGGGACTTGCGCAGTACTTC; CDR3: CASSTGTGGLAQYF
J: TRBJ1-2; V: TRBV28; D: TRBD1; size: .; DNA: TGTGCCAGCAGTTCTCTGACAGGGACCTATGGCTACACCTTC; CDR3: CASSSLTGTYGYTF